This TCR beta chain derives from a study of blood T cell repertoires in COVID-19. Study context: Collection of acute and convalescent COVID-19 samples took place in the United States, Italy and Spain. The analysed material was cDNA or gDNA that came from T cells, B-cell-depleted T cells, or PBMCs.

Authors' analysis steps: Reference gene primer amplification in the assay estimated nucleated cell counts. Method: immunoSEQ multiplex PCR; TCRdb's copy keeps in-frame clones and lacks some. V and J calls and clone size are given by that table; D and trimming were obtained from the DNA. The table has about 50,000 clones, approximately 85% seen once; the top ten hold 10%. This clone appeared a few times. This TCR came from a human donor in a cohort sampled during active COVID-19. The sample comprised peripheral blood.

In nucleotides, the CDR3 is TGTGCCAGCAGTGGACAGGGCAATCAGCCCCAGCATTTT. Translation: CASSGQGNQPQHF. This rearrangement joins TRBV25-1 to TRBJ1-5, with D possibly TRBD1 on 6 matching bases. Trimming pared 4 bases from V and 2 bases from J, leaving 6 bases between. Per germline, CDR1 MGHDK and CDR2 SYGVNS. This CDR3 is 13 amino acids long.